This TCR beta chain was recovered during a study of blood T cells in healthy people across ages (dated by TCRdb to between 2014 and 2017). At the level of the whole study: Template switching captured roughly one uniquely barcoded TCR beta cDNA molecule per two T cells in model experiments. To track age-related changes in TCR beta repertoire diversity, the study relied on deep sequencing normalized with unique cDNA molecular identifiers. The donors were divided into four age groups: young (average approximately 16 years), middle-aged (approximately 41), aged (about 61) and long-lived (nearly 85). To avoid experimental bias, donors of different ages were randomly spread across the sequencing lanes. The study analyzed two additional independent replicas of 1 million unique cDNA reads from the same blood draw for two donors, one aged 18 to 29 and one aged 80 or older. On the study overall, not on this receptor specifically: Estimates of total diversity from one million sequenced T cells were regarded as lower bounds and underestimates. The long-lived group showed more naive CD4+ T cells, fewer expanded clones and increased TCR diversity than the aged group, suggesting age selection. Since profiling was done on bulk unsorted PBMCs, naive and antigen-experienced compartments could not be conclusively compared. Observed TCR beta diversity per million T cells fell roughly linearly with age, and a significant reduction was already apparent by age about 38. Observed TCR beta diversity correlated strongly with the percentage of naive T cells measured by flow cytometry. The CMV infection status of donors was not known, potentially confounding age-related changes in expanded clonotypes.

This clonotype was detected a few times. Its target antigen remains unknown. No quality values exist for individual bases; no much larger clone is one base distant. Systemically healthy Caucasian individuals from Russia, approximately 39 in total and aged roughly 6 to 95 years, were included as donors. About 10 milliliters of peripheral blood were drawn from each donor into EDTA-treated Vacutainer tubes. Ficoll-Paque density-gradient centrifugation was used to isolate PBMCs, with at least 6 million obtained per sample. Trizol reagent was used to extract total RNA from PBMCs, with at least 6 micrograms per sample. For every donor, an aliquot of PBMCs went through flow cytometry to measure the percentages of naive CD45RAhigh/CD27high T cells. In the germline V gene (reference sequence), CDR1 corresponds to DFQATT and CDR2 to SNEGSKA. V is trimmed back by 1 base and J by 5 bases, and the junction contains 12 bases that no gene match accounts for. The CDR3 starts with the cysteine, ends with the phenylalanine, and has 17 residues. The only DNA kept is the CDR3, 51 bases in frame from the first base.

Receptor amplification or capture employed 5' RACE. TCRdb shows the sequencer as Illumina HiSeq 2500. A second PCR of about 6 to 11 cycles was performed with a sample-barcoded 5' primer and a J-beta primer mix. A template-switch 5' adaptor carrying 12 random nucleotides introduced a unique molecular identifier onto each TCR beta cDNA molecule. Each sample yielded at least 3 million CDR3-containing paired-end reads. First-strand cDNA synthesis was performed from all RNA using the Mint cDNA synthesis kit, with priming by a TRBC-specific oligonucleotide. Following uracil-DNA glycosylase treatment, a first 18-cycle PCR with universal primers M1SS and BC2_uni_R was performed on all cDNA. As for the authors' bioinformatics: For normalization, 1 million high-quality reads, each with a distinct molecular identifier, were randomly selected from each sample. Instead of being binned into consensus sequences, reads that shared molecular identifiers were thrown out. MiTCR, run with a Q25 quality threshold and the strictest error-elimination algorithm, handled CDR3 identification, clonotype clustering and error correction. A nonparametric unseen species model using Euler transformation provided a lower-bound estimate of total TCR beta diversity. TCRdb reworked the public reads: Q25 trimming with fastp, MiXCR clone assembly, productive beta chains retained. A single entry per CDR3 protein holds the most common genes and DNA from its merged rows. TCRdb, not the original authors, processed these V and J calls. Within this sample are 700,000 or so distinct CDR3 sequences, with 22% of them counted one time only. Around 22% of the sample is held by the ten biggest clonotypes.

The sequence links TRBV20-1 to TRBJ1-4, and 8 bases in between align with TRBD1. The TCR sequence derives from a man between 70 and 80 years old in good health. Sequenced material: blood. CDR3 sequence: CSARVPRQGRENEKLFF. The nucleotide sequence reads as follows: TGCAGTGCTAGAGTGCCCCGACAGGGGAGAGAAAATGAAAAACTGTTTTTT.